This passage covers 29 T cell receptor beta chains from one sample sequenced in a study of PD-1 blockade in classical Hodgkin lymphoma. The data were produced by immunoSEQ multiplex PCR, yet TCRdb's version contains in-frame clones alone and is incomplete. The sample lists 30,000 to 40,000 clones, roughly four fifths occurring once. There was relapse after autologous stem cell transplantation in every patient, and there was variation in brentuximab vedotin exposure. The source material was peripheral blood mononuclear cells (PBMCs), sampled at baseline. These receptors were collected from a human donor with classical Hodgkin lymphoma.

The chain has TRBV5-1 and TRBJ2-1, with 7 bases aligning to TRBD2. This CDR3 has 14 residues. CDR1 is SGHRS, CDR2 YFSETQ, per germline. Germline trimming cut 4 bases from V and 5 bases from J; bases unmatched to any gene: 6. CDR3: CASSRRDYDNEQFF. For the CDR3, the DNA is TGCGCCAGCAGCCGCCGGGACTATGACAATGAGCAGTTCTTC.

The chain uses TRBV27 and TRBJ2-2; 14 bases are a match to TRBD2. Germline values: CDR1 MNHEY, CDR2 SMNVEV (reference sequence). This CDR3 is built from 18 residues. Trimming removed 5 bases from V and 6 bases from J; junction bases left unmatched: 11. The CDR3, as DNA: TGTGCCAGCAGTCCTTTGACTAGCGGGAGGGCAAAGGCCGGGGAGCTGTTTTTT. This codes for CASSPLTSGRAKAGELFF.

This chain connects TRBV7-2 to TRBJ2-3; no definite D call. Trimming removed 5 bases from V and 2 bases from J, with 11 bases in between. The CDR3 has 14 residues. Germline lookup yields CDR1 SGHTA and CDR2 FQGNSA. The chain's CDR3 is CASSARVATDTQYF. The DNA for the CDR3 is TGTGCCAGCAGCGCCCGGGTCGCCACAGATACGCAGTATTTT.

This clone appeared a few times. The rearrangement joins TRBV7-9 to TRBJ2-5; TRBD2 is a possible D gene (5 bases). Germline V lookup: CDR1 SEHNR, CDR2 FQNEAQ (reference sequence). Trimming pared 4 bases from V and 3 bases from J, leaving 12 bases between. There are 14 residues in the CDR3. The CDR3 bases are TGTGCCAGCAGCTCTGGACTTAAAAAAGAGACCCAGTACTTC. This encodes CASSSGLKKETQYF. Complete variable domain (other parts from reference TRBV7-9 and TRBJ2-5): DTGVSQNPRHKITKRGQNVTFRCDPISEHNRLYWYRQTLGQGPEFLTYFQNEAQLEKSRLLSDRFSAERPKGSFSTLEIQRTEQGDSAMYLCASSSGLKKETQYFGPGTRLLVL.

The V call is TRBV7-9, the J call TRBJ2-3; D possibly uses TRBD1 or TRBD2 (6 bases each). Germline CDR1 SEHNR, CDR2 FQNEAQ (reference sequence). CDR3 size: 17 residues. V was clipped by 4 bases and J by 7 bases, with 24 bases between them. The CDR3 loop reads CASSSGAGRAVLYTQYF. CDR3 nucleotide sequence: TGTGCCAGCAGCTCGGGGGCGGGCAGGGCCGTGTTATATACGCAGTATTTT. The entire variable domain, with the rest obtained from reference TRBV7-9 and TRBJ2-3, is as follows: DTGVSQNPRHKITKRGQNVTFRCDPISEHNRLYWYRQTLGQGPEFLTYFQNEAQLEKSRLLSDRFSAERPKGSFSTLEIQRTEQGDSAMYLCASSSGAGRAVLYTQYFGPGTRLTVL.

The rearrangement links TRBV5-1 to TRBJ2-1; 11 nucleotides match TRBD2. The CDR3 covers 14 residues. J gave up 4 bases and V 7 bases, and 4 bases lay outside the gene matches. Per germline, CDR1 SGHRS and CDR2 YFSETQ. CDR3 protein: CASVGTSGYNEQFF. In DNA, the CDR3 is TGCGCCAGCGTAGGGACTAGCGGATACAATGAGCAGTTCTTC.

The chain has TRBV9 and TRBJ1-3; 7 bases align to TRBD1. The CDR3 totals 14 residues. Germline V gene sequence: CDR1 SGDLS, CDR2 YYNGEE. Trimming took 4 bases from V and 4 from J; bases not matched to a gene: 5. Here the CDR3 reads CASSTGASGNTIYF. For the CDR3, the DNA is TGTGCCAGCAGCACAGGGGCTTCAGGAAACACCATATATTTT.

The gene calls are TRBV15 and TRBJ1-1; D is possibly TRBD1 (6 bases). The CDR3 has 18 residues. V was pared by 2 bases and J by 3 bases, with 22 bases between. Per the germline V gene, CDR1 is LNHNV and CDR2 is YYDKDF (reference sequence). This CDR3 reads CATSRKGVRTPGDTEAFF. The CDR3 nucleotides are TGTGCCACCAGCAGAAAGGGGGTCAGGACACCGGGGGACACTGAAGCTTTCTTT.

The table lists this clone with a few counts. The chain carries TRBV5-6 and TRBJ2-3; TRBD1 matches at 7 bases. V lost 4 bases and J lost 5; bases outside the gene matches: 16. Germline CDR1 SGHDT, CDR2 YYEEEE. The CDR3 loop spans 17 amino acids. The CDR3 DNA reads as TGTGCCAGCAGCCTCACCGACAGGGCTTTAGGAGGAGATACGCAGTATTTT. Protein product: CASSLTDRALGGDTQYF.

This clone has a count of ten or more. The genes are TRBV4-1 and TRBJ1-3; TRBD1 agrees at 10 bases. Germline CDR1 reads MGHRA; CDR2 reads YSYEKL. J was trimmed by 5 bases and V by 8 bases; bases with no gene match: 3. This CDR3 contains 13 residues. Here the CDR3 reads CASGTGDRNTIYF. In DNA form, the CDR3 reads TGCGCCAGCGGGACAGGGGACAGAAACACCATATATTTT.

The chain joins TRBV9 to TRBJ2-5; 8 bases map to TRBD1. The J call may be in error: the DNA end matches TRBJ2-7 better. Germline assignment: CDR1 SGDLS and CDR2 YYNGEE. CDR3 length: 15 amino acids. CDR3 sequence reads: CASSVGTGLYNEQYF. CDR3 nucleotides: TGTGCCAGCAGCGTAGGGACAGGGCTCTACAACGAGCAGTACTTC.

This clone was found once. The gene calls are TRBV9 and TRBJ1-2; D is undetermined. This CDR3 is 15 amino acids long. The germline gives CDR1 SGDLS, CDR2 YYNGEE. The ends were cut back, 0 bases at V and 2 bases at J, with 11 bases in the middle. The CDR3 DNA is TGTGCCAGCAGCGTAGGTTCCAGGCCGAACTATGGCTACACCTTC. It specifies CASSVGSRPNYGYTF.

Only one count was recorded for this clone. The chain joins TRBV14 to TRBJ2-1; D ambiguous. The CDR3 totals 14 residues. V was clipped by 0 bases and J by 9 bases, with 12 bases between them. CDR1 is SGHDN, CDR2 FVKESK, per germline. Here the CDR3 reads CASSQDLGGTEQFF. For the CDR3, the DNA is TGTGCCAGCAGCCAAGATCTAGGTGGAACTGAGCAGTTCTTC.

This clone appeared a few times. This rearrangement joins TRBV6-1 to TRBJ2-7, with D maybe TRBD2 (6 bases). Germline CDR1 MNHNS, CDR2 SASEGT. This CDR3 contains 14 residues. The V and J ends lost 6 bases and 0 bases respectively, with 12 bases between them. CDR3 bases: TGTGCCAGCAGCGGAGGGTATGGCTCCTACGAGCAGTACTTC. This translates into CASSGGYGSYEQYF.

In its sample, this clone was seen a few times. V usage is TRBV11-2 and J usage is TRBJ1-1; possibly TRBD1 for D (5 bases). Germline CDR1 SGHAT, CDR2 FQNNGV. The CDR3 runs 14 residues. V was trimmed by 3 bases and J by 4 bases, leaving 12 bases between them. CDR3 in amino acids: CASSFGMRGTEAFF. In DNA, the CDR3 is TGTGCCAGCAGCTTTGGGATGAGGGGCACTGAAGCTTTCTTT. Together with reference TRBV11-2 and TRBJ1-1, the CDR3 gives the full variable domain: EAGVAQSPRYKIIEKRQSVAFWCNPISGHATLYWYQQILGQGPKLLIQFQNNGVVDDSQLPKDRFSAERLKGVDSTLKIQPAKLEDSAVYLCASSFGMRGTEAFFGQGTRLTVV.

The rearrangement joins TRBV5-1 to TRBJ2-7, with D possibly matching TRBD1 (5 bases). This CDR3 has 14 amino acids. CDR1 is SGHRS, CDR2 YFSETQ, per germline. V lost 0 bases, J lost 3 bases, and 10 bases lay in between. Written as DNA, the CDR3 is TGCGCCAGCAGCTTGGAGGGCAGGGTCTACGAGCAGTACTTC. Translation: CASSLEGRVYEQYF.

The genes are TRBV19 and TRBJ2-1; D may be TRBD2 (6 bases). V shed 6 bases and J shed 0 bases, with 12 bases lying between them. The CDR3 runs 15 residues. Germline lookup yields CDR1 LNHDA and CDR2 SQIVND (reference sequence). CDR3 in DNA: TGTGCCAGTAGCCCGGGACTTAGCTCCTACAATGAGCAGTTCTTC. Protein product: CASSPGLSSYNEQFF.

This clone came up once. V and J are TRBV19 and TRBJ2-5, with 11 bases lining up with TRBD1. With 3 bases clipped from V and 7 bases from J, the junction kept 4 bases outside the gene matches. The CDR3 spans 14 residues. CDR1 is LNHDA, CDR2 SQIVND, per germline (reference sequence). CDR3 in DNA: TGTGCCAGTAGTATTGAAGGGACAGGGGGGACCCAGTACTTC. It encodes CASSIEGTGGTQYF.

The J gene is TRBJ2-5, the V gene TRBV25-1, with D tentatively TRBD1 (6 bases). Germline assignment: CDR1 MGHDK and CDR2 SYGVNS. Between the trimmed V and J ends, which lost 5 bases and 3 bases, there was a span of 13 bases. CDR3 length: 14 residues. Here the CDR3 reads CASSKLRDKETQYF. DNA for the CDR3: TGTGCCAGCAGTAAGCTCCGGGACAAAGAGACCCAGTACTTC. The full variable domain, in which reference TRBV25-1 and TRBJ2-5 provide the parts outside the CDR3, is EADIYQTPRYLVIGTGKKITLECSQTMGHDKMYWYQQDPGMELHLIHYSYGVNSTEKGDLSSESTVSRIRTEHFPLTLESARPSHTSQYLCASSKLRDKETQYFGPGTRLLVL.

The rearrangement joins TRBV19 to TRBJ2-1; 10 nucleotides agree with TRBD2. CDR3 length equals 16 residues. J gave up 6 bases and V 3 bases, and 8 bases lay outside the gene matches. CDR1 LNHDA and CDR2 SQIVND come from the germline V gene (reference sequence). This chain's CDR3 is CASSIPSGSRGNEQFF. The DNA for the CDR3 is TGTGCCAGTAGTATCCCTAGCGGGAGTCGAGGCAATGAGCAGTTCTTC.

The rearrangement uses TRBV7-2 and TRBJ1-2, with D hard to call. This CDR3 spans 12 amino acids. Trimming took 5 bases from V and 4 from J, leaving 8 bases between them. Germline assignment: CDR1 SGHTA and CDR2 FQGNSA. The CDR3 protein is CASSPGFYGYTF. The CDR3 DNA sequence: TGTGCCAGCAGCCCGGGTTTCTATGGCTACACCTTC.

The rearrangement joins TRBV27 to TRBJ2-1, with unresolved D. Germline V CDR1 and CDR2: MNHEY, SMNVEV (reference sequence). The CDR3 loop spans 17 amino acids. V was pared by 6 bases and J by 0 bases, with 18 bases between. The CDR3 reads CASSPPRVLSSYNEQFF. The CDR3 DNA follows: TGTGCCAGCAGCCCCCCGCGAGTCCTGAGCTCCTACAATGAGCAGTTCTTC.

The chain couples TRBV7-3 to TRBJ2-5; D remains unclear. The CDR3 covers 13 residues. The ends were cut back, 4 bases at V and 2 bases at J, with 8 bases in the middle. Germline CDR1 SGHTA, CDR2 FQGTGA. CDR3 sequence reads: CASSSAPQETQYF. The CDR3 DNA reads as TGTGCCAGCAGCTCCGCACCTCAAGAGACCCAGTACTTC.

This sequence joins TRBV28 and TRBJ2-1; 9 bases line up with TRBD1. With 3 bases clipped from V and 8 bases from J, the junction kept 11 bases outside the gene matches. Germline V gene data show CDR1 as MDHEN and CDR2 as SYDVKM. This CDR3 comprises 16 residues. The CDR3 DNA is TGTGCCAGCAGTTTTTTTGGAGGGGACAGGGTGCATGAGCAGTTCTTC. Protein product: CASSFFGGDRVHEQFF.

This clone was recorded only once. This chain uses TRBV11-1 with TRBJ2-1; TRBD1 matches at 10 bases. There are 15 residues in the CDR3. The trim removed 4 bases at V and 8 bases at J, leaving 8 bases unmatched. Germline V gene sequence: CDR1 SGHAT, CDR2 FQDESV (reference sequence). The CDR3 loop reads CASSSTSTGGDEQFF. CDR3 DNA: TGTGCCAGCAGCTCCACTTCGACAGGGGGCGATGAGCAGTTCTTC.

The chain uses TRBV18 and TRBJ1-2, with TRBD1 as a possible D gene (5 bases). CDR3 length: 16 amino acids. V was pared by 1 base and J by 8 bases, with 20 bases between. Germline V CDR1 and CDR2: KGHSH, LQKENI. The CDR3 DNA is TGTGCCAGCTCACCACAAGGGGTAGGGGCGTCTAGCGGCTACACCTTC. Translating it yields CASSPQGVGASSGYTF.

This clone has only one observation. In DNA form, the CDR3 reads TGTGCCAGCACCCTACAAGGCAATGGTACGCAGTATTTT. Amino acid sequence: CASTLQGNGTQYF. The chain employs TRBV11-1 and TRBJ2-3, with D unresolved. Trimming pared 7 bases from V and 8 bases from J, leaving 16 bases between. Germline CDR1 reads SGHAT; CDR2 reads FQDESV (reference sequence). The CDR3 loop spans 13 amino acids.

The V gene is TRBV6-5, the J gene TRBJ1-2; D is ambiguous. V dropped 0 bases and J dropped 5 bases, with 10 bases sitting between them. This CDR3 has 14 amino acids. Germline V lookup: CDR1 MNHEY, CDR2 SVGAGI. CDR3 sequence (DNA): TGTGCCAGCAGTTACTCGAATTGGGGTTATGGCTACACCTTC. It yields the protein CASSYSNWGYGYTF.

The CDR3 DNA reads as TGTGCCAGCAGCTTGGACAGGGTAAATGGAAAGGAGACCCAGTACTTC. Protein product: CASSLDRVNGKETQYF. The rearrangement joins TRBV28 to TRBJ2-5; 8 bases are shared with TRBD1. The V segment lost 6 bases and the J segment 5 bases; nucleotides outside the gene matches: 14. CDR3 length equals 16 residues. The germline V gene encodes CDR1 MDHEN and CDR2 SYDVKM.